These 9 T cell receptor beta chains were sequenced from one sample in a study of regulatory T cells in long-lasting Graves disease. Time point described: persistent/refractory GD, antithyroid drugs over 5 years with positive TRAb. The TCR library was prepared using RNA isolated from PBMCs. The authors built TCR beta libraries using iRepertoire HTBI primers and Arm-PCR of CDR3 regions. In TCRdb, the multiplex PCR reads were re-called with MiXCR into one record per CDR3 protein. The sample lists 500,000 to 700,000 distinct CDR3 sequences, approximately 31% occurring once. The material sequenced was peripheral blood mononuclear cells (PBMCs), taken when the disease was refractory, from a patient treated with antithyroid drugs. These receptors were collected from a female donor with Graves disease.

The chain employs TRBV20-1 and TRBJ1-4; D gene unclear. Trimming pared 6 bases from V and 5 bases from J, leaving 25 bases between. The CDR3 runs to 17 residues. The germline CDR1 and CDR2 sequences are DFQATT and SNEGSKA (reference sequence). This chain's CDR3 is CSAPGLGKTERNEKLFF. DNA of the CDR3: TGCAGTGCCCCTGGGTTGGGCAAGACGGAGAGGAATGAAAAACTGTTTTTT.

The chain links TRBV19 to TRBJ2-3, with 8 nucleotides matching TRBD1. There are 15 residues in the CDR3. The germline V gene encodes CDR1 LNHDA and CDR2 SQIVND (reference sequence). Trimming cost V 4 bases and J 2 bases; bases outside gene matches: 5. The CDR3 region has the DNA TGTGCCAGTAGTACCGACAGGGGACTCACAGATACGCAGTATTTT. It codes for CASSTDRGLTDTQYF.

This clonotype has a handful of counts. The CDR3 region has the DNA TGCGCCAGCAGCTTGGAGACACTCACCGGGGAGCTGTTTTTT. It specifies CASSLETLTGELFF. This rearrangement joins TRBV5-1 to TRBJ2-2; D not resolved. Germline V gene lookup returns CDR1 SGHRS and CDR2 YFSETQ. This CDR3 spans 14 amino acids. V was shortened by 0 bases and J by 4 bases, with 7 bases between the two germline ends.

This clonotype was seen ten or more times. This sequence joins TRBV20-1 and TRBJ1-5; TRBD1 agrees at 12 bases. CDR1 is DFQATT, CDR2 SNEGSKA, per germline (reference sequence). This CDR3 spans 16 amino acids. The V segment lost 0 bases and the J segment 13 bases; nucleotides outside the gene matches: 13. The CDR3 region is CSAREAGQGAWSPQHF. For the CDR3, the DNA is TGCAGTGCTAGAGAAGCGGGACAGGGGGCCTGGAGCCCACAGCATTTT.

In nucleotides, the CDR3 is TGTGCCAGCAGTTCTAGCGGGAGTTCCGGGGAGCTGTTTTTT. Translating gives CASSSSGSSGELFF. This rearrangement joins TRBV6-2 or TRBV6-3 to TRBJ2-2, with TRBD2 identical over 10 bases. Trimming removed 4 bases from V and 6 bases from J; junction bases left unmatched: 2. The V gene's germline CDR1 is MNHEY and CDR2 SVGEGT. The CDR3 spans 14 residues.

This clonotype has a count of ten or more. The CDR3 protein is CAGQLGLAGVETQYF. For the CDR3, the DNA is TGTGCCGGACAACTTGGACTAGCGGGAGTGGAGACCCAGTACTTC. The chain combines TRBV2 with TRBJ2-5, with 13 bases fitting TRBD2. The germline V gene has CDR1 SNHLY and CDR2 FYNNEI. J was trimmed by 5 bases and V by 11 bases; bases with no gene match: 11. There are 15 residues in the CDR3. Combining the CDR3 with reference TRBV2 and TRBJ2-5 gives the whole variable domain EPEVTQTPSHQVTQMGQEVILRCVPISNHLYFYWYRQILGQKVEFLVSFYNNEISEKSEIFDDQFSVERPDGSNFTLKIRSTKLEDSAMYFCAGQLGLAGVETQYFGPGTRLLVL.

The V gene is TRBV27, the J gene TRBJ2-5, with a weak D call TRBD2 (6 bases). V lost 6 bases and J 5 bases, leaving 16 bases between the germline ends. There are 14 residues in the CDR3. Germline assignment: CDR1 MNHEY and CDR2 SMNVEV (reference sequence). The CDR3 loop reads CASSPRTAGETQYF. The DNA of the CDR3 is TGTGCCAGCAGCCCCAGGACGGCGGGGGAGACCCAGTACTTC.

The CDR3, as DNA: TGCGCCAGCAGCAACGAAGGTACCGGGAGGAAGGTGACGGGTCTCGCCTACGAGCAGTACTTC. Its translation: CASSNEGTGRKVTGLAYEQYF. The genes are TRBV5-1 and TRBJ2-7; 7 bases match TRBD2. In germline, CDR1 is SGHRS, CDR2 YFSETQ. The CDR3 totals 21 residues. With 4 bases clipped from V and 2 bases from J, the junction kept 27 bases outside the gene matches.

This clonotype was seen repeatedly, ten times or more. This rearrangement joins TRBV28 to TRBJ1-1; D unresolved. The ends were cut back, 2 bases at V and 7 bases at J, with 8 bases in the middle. The CDR3 is 12 residues long. Germline V gene sequence: CDR1 MDHEN, CDR2 SYDVKM. The chain's CDR3 is CASSLTGLEAFF. The CDR3 coding sequence is TGTGCCAGCAGTTTAACGGGCCTTGAAGCTTTCTTT.